This T cell receptor beta chain was identified in a study of cytomegalovirus exposure and HLA in healthy donors. General study findings and limits: Prior analysis indicated that the majority of TCR beta V segments exhibited productivity approximately 87% or approximately 30% of the time.

Trimming removed 3 bases from V and 2 bases from J, with 11 bases in between. This CDR3 comprises 14 residues. Per germline, CDR1 MGHRA and CDR2 YSYEKL. Comment on this clone: The antigen is not known.

Both 60 Vbeta primers and 13 Jbeta primers went into the PCR. Profiling relied on immunoSEQ multiplex PCR, and the TCRdb table lists in-frame clones only, not all of them. Of some 150,000 clones listed, roughly 9.7% are singletons. V is TRBV4-1 and J is TRBJ2-7; D is ambiguous. The receptor was isolated from a man between 45 and 60 years old in good health and CMV-seronegative. Sequencing input: PBMCs. DNA of the CDR3: TGCGCCAGCAGCCACCCAGGCGCTACCTACGAGCAGTACTTC. Translation: CASSHPGATYEQYF.